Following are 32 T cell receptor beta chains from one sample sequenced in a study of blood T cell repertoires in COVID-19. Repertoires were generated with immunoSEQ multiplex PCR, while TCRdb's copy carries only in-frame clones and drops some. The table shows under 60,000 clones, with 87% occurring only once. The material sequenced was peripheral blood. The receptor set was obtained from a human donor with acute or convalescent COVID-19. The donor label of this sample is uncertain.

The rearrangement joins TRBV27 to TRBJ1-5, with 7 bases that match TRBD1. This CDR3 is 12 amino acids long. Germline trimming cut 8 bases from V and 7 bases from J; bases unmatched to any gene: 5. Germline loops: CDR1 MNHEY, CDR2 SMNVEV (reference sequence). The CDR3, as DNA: TGTGCCAGCCGGACAGGAAGGCAGCCCCAGCATTTT. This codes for CASRTGRQPQHF.

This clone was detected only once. CDR3 sequence (DNA): TGTGCCGGAAGACAGGGTTTTAGCGAGCAGTACGTC. Translating gives CAGRQGFSEQYV. J is TRBJ2-7 and V is TRBV6-4, with 7 bases that match TRBD1. Germline CDR1 and CDR2: MRHNA and SNTAGT. The CDR3 runs to 12 residues. V shed 11 bases and J 6 bases; nucleotides not matched to a gene: 10.

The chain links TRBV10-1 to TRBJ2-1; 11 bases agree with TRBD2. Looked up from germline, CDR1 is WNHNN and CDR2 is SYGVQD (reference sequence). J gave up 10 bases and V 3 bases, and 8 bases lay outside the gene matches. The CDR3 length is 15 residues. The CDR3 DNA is TGCGCCAGCAGTGAAATAGCGGGGGGGAGCGGAGAGCAGTTCTTC. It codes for CASSEIAGGSGEQFF.

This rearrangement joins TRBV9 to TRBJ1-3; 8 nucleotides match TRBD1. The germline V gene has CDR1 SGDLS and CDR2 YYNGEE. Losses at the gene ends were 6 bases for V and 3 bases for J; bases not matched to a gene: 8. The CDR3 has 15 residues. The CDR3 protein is CASTAAGGNGNTIYF. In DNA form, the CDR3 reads TGTGCCAGCACAGCAGCAGGGGGCAATGGAAACACCATATATTTT.

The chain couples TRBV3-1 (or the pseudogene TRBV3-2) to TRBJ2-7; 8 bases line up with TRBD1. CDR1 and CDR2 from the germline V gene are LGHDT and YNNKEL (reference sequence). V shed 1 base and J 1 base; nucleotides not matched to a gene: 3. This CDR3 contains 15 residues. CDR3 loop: CASSQVDRVSYEQYF. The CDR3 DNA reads TGTGCCAGCAGCCAAGTGGACAGGGTGTCCTACGAGCAGTACTTC.

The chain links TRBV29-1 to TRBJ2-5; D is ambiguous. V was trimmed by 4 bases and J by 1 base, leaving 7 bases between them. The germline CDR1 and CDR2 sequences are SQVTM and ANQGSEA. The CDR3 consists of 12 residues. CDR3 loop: CSVVRSQETQYF. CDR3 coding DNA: TGCAGCGTTGTCCGGAGCCAAGAGACCCAGTACTTC. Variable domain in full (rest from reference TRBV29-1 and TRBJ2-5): SAVISQKPSRDICQRGTSLTIQCQVDSQVTMMFWYRQQPGQSLTLIATANQGSEATYESGFVIDKFPISRPNLTFSTLTVSNMSPEDSSIYLCSVVRSQETQYFGPGTRLLVL.

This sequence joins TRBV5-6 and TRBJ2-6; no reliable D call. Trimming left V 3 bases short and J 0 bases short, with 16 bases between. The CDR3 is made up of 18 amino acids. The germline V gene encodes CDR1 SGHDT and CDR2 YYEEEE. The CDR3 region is CASSSFRYSFSGANVLTF. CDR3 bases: TGTGCCAGCAGCTCCTTCCGGTACAGTTTCTCTGGGGCCAACGTCCTGACTTTC.

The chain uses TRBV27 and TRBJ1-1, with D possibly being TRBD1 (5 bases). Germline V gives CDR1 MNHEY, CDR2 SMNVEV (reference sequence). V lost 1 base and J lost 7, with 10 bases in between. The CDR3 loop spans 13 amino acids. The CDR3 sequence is CASSLYVTGEAFF. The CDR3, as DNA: TGTGCCAGCAGTTTATACGTCACAGGTGAAGCTTTCTTT.

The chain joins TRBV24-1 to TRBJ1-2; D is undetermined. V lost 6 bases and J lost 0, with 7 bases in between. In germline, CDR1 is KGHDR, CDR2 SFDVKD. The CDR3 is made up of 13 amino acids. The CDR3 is CATSQFPNYGYTF. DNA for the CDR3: TGTGCCACCAGTCAGTTCCCTAACTATGGCTACACCTTC.

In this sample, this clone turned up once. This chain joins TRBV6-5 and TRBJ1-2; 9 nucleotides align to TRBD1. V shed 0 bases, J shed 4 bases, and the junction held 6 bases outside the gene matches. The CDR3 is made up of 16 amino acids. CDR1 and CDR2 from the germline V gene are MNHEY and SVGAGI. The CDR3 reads CASSYSGQGPSYGYTF. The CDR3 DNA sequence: TGTGCCAGCAGTTACTCGGGACAGGGCCCTTCCTATGGCTACACCTTC.

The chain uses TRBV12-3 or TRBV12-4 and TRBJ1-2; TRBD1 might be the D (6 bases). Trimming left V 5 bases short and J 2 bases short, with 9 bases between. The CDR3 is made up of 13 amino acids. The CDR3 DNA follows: TGTGCCAGCAGTCAACAGGGAAACTATGGCTACACCTTC. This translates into CASSQQGNYGYTF.

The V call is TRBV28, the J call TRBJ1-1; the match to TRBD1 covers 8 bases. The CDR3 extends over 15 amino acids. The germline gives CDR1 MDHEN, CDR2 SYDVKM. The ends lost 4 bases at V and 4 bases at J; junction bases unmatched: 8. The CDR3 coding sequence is TGTGCCAGCAGTTCGAACGGACAGGGAGCCACTGAAGCTTTCTTT. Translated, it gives CASSSNGQGATEAFF.

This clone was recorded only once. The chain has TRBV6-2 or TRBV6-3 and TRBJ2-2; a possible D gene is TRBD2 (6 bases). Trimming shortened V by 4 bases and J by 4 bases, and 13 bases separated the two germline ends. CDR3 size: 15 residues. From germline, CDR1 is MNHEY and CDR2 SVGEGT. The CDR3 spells CASSWERLGTGELFF. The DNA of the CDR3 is TGTGCCAGCAGTTGGGAGAGACTAGGCACCGGGGAGCTGTTTTTT.

This CDR3 reads CASSPGDRGRYGYTF. For the CDR3, the DNA is TGTGCCAGCAGCCCGGGGGACAGGGGTAGATATGGCTACACCTTC. The chain links TRBV27 to TRBJ1-2; 10 positions agree with TRBD1. This CDR3 contains 15 residues. Looked up from germline, CDR1 is MNHEY and CDR2 is SMNVEV (reference sequence). Trimming at V came to 6 bases and at J to 5 bases, leaving 9 bases not matched to a gene.

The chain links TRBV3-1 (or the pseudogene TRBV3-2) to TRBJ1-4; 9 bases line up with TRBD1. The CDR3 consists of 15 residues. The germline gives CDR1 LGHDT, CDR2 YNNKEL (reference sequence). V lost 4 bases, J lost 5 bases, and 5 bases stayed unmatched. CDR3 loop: CASSLQTGGNEKLFF. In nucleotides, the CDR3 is TGTGCCAGCAGCCTACAGACAGGGGGGAATGAAAAACTGTTTTTT.

CDR3 sequence reads: CSVAGAGNTIYF. In nucleotides, the CDR3 is TGCAGCGTTGCAGGGGCGGGAAACACCATATATTTT. This chain links TRBV29-1 with TRBJ1-3, with TRBD1 as a possible D gene (6 bases). This CDR3 is built from 12 residues. Germline V gives CDR1 SQVTM, CDR2 ANQGSEA. Trimming removed 4 bases from V and 4 bases from J, with 8 bases in between.

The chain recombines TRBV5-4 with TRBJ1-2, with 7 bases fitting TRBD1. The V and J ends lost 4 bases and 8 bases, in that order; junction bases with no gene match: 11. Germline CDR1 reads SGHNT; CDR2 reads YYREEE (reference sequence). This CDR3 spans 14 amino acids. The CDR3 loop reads CASSRSLDRDGYTF. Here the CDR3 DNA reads TGTGCCAGCAGCCGTTCTTTAGACAGGGACGGCTACACCTTC. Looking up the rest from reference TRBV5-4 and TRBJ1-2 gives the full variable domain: ETGVTQSPTHLIKTRGQQVTLRCSSQSGHNTVSWYQQALGQGPQFIFQYYREEENGRGNFPPRFSGLQFPNYSSELNVNALELDDSALYLCASSRSLDRDGYTFGSGTRLTVV.

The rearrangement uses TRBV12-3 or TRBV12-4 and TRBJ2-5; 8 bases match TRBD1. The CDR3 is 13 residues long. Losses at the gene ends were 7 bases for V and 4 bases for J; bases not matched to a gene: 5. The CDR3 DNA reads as TGTGCCAGCATGGACAGGGTGGTAGAGACCCAGTACTTC. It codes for CASMDRVVETQYF.

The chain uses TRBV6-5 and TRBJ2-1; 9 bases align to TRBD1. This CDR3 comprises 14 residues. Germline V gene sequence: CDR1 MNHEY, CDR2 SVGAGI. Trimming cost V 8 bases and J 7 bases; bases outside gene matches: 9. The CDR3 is CASWDRARGNEQFF. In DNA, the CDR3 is TGTGCCAGCTGGGACAGGGCCCGGGGGAATGAGCAGTTCTTC.

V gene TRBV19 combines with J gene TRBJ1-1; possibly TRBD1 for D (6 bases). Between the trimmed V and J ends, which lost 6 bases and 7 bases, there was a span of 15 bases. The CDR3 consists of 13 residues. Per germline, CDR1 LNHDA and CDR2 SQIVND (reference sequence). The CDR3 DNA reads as TGTGCCAGTAGCTCCACAGGGAAGGATGAAGCTTTCTTT. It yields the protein CASSSTGKDEAFF.

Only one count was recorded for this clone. The DNA for the CDR3 is TGTGCCAGTAGTATCTATGCTGGGGCCAACGTCCTGACTTTC. It specifies CASSIYAGANVLTF. The chain joins TRBV19 to TRBJ2-6; D not certain. The germline V and J ends were trimmed by 3 bases and 2 bases, with 5 bases remaining between them. Germline CDR1 LNHDA, CDR2 SQIVND (reference sequence). CDR3 length equals 14 residues.

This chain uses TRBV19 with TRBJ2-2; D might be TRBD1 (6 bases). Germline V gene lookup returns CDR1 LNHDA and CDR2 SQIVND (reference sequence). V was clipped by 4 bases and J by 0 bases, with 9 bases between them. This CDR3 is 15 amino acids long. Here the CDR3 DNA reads TGTGCCAGTAGTAGCCGGACAGCGAACACCGGGGAGCTGTTTTTT. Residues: CASSSRTANTGELFF.

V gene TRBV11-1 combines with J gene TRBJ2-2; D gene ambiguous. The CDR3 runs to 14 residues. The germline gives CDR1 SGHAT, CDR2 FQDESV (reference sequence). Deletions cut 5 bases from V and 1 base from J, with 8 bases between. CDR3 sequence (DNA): TGTGCCAGCAGCGCCCGAGAGAACACCGGGGAGCTGTTTTTT. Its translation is CASSARENTGELFF.

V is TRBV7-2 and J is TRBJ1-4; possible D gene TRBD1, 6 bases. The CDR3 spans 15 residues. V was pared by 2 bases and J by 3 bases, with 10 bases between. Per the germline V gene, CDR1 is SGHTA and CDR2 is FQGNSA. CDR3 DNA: TGTGCCAGCAGCTTAATGGGGGCCTCTAATGAAAAACTGTTTTTT. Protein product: CASSLMGASNEKLFF. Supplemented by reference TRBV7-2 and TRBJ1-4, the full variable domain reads GAGVSQSPSNKVTEKGKDVELRCDPISGHTALYWYRQSLGQGLEFLIYFQGNSAPDKSGLPSDRFSAERTGGSVSTLTIQRTQQEDSAVYLCASSLMGASNEKLFFGSGTQLSVL.

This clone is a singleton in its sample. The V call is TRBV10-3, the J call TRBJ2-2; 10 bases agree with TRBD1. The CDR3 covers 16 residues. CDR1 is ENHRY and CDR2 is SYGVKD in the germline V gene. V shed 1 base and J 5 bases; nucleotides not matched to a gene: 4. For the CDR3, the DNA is TGTGCCATCAGTGAGTTCGGGACAGGGGATACCGGGGAGCTGTTTTTT. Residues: CAISEFGTGDTGELFF.

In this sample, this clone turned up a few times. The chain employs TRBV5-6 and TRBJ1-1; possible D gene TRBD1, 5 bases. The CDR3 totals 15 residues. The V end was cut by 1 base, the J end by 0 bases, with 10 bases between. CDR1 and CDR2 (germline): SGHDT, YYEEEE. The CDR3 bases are TGTGCCAGCAGCTTGAAGGGCAGGGTGAACACTGAAGCTTTCTTT. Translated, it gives CASSLKGRVNTEAFF.

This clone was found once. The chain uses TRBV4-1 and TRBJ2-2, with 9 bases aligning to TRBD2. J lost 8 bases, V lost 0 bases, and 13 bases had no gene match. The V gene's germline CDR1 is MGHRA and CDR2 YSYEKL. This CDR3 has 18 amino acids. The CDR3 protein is CASSQDHQRGAHGGELFF. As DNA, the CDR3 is TGCGCCAGCAGCCAAGATCACCAGCGGGGGGCCCACGGAGGGGAGCTGTTTTTT.

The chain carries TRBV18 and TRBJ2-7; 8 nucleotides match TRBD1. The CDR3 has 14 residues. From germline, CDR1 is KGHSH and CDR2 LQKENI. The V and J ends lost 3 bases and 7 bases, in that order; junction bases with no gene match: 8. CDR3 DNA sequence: TGTGCCAGCTCACCTTCTCAGGGGGCCGGTGAGCAGTACTTC. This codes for CASSPSQGAGEQYF.

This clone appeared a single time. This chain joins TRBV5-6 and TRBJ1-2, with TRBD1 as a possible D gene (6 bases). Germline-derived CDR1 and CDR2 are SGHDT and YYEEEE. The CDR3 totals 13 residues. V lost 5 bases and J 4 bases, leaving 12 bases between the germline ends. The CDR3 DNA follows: TGTGCCAGCAGTCGCGACAGGTCCTATGGCTACACCTTC. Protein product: CASSRDRSYGYTF.

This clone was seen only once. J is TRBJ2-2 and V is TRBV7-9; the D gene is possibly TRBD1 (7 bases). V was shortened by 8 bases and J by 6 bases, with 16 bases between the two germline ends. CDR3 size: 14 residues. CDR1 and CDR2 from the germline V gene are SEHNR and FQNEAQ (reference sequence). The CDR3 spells CASEEGASPGELFF. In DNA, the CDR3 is TGTGCCAGCGAGGAGGGGGCCTCTCCCGGGGAGCTGTTTTTT. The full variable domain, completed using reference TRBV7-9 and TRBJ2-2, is DTGVSQNPRHKITKRGQNVTFRCDPISEHNRLYWYRQTLGQGPEFLTYFQNEAQLEKSRLLSDRFSAERPKGSFSTLEIQRTEQGDSAMYLCASEEGASPGELFFGEGSRLTVL.

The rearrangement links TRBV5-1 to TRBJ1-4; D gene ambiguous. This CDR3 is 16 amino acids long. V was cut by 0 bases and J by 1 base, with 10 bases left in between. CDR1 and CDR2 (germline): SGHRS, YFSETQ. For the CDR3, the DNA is TGCGCCAGCAGCTTGGTAGGAGCAGAAACTAATGAAAAACTGTTTTTT. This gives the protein CASSLVGAETNEKLFF. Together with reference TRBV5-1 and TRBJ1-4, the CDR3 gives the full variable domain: KAGVTQTPRYLIKTRGQQVTLSCSPISGHRSVSWYQQTPGQGLQFLFEYFSETQRNKGNFPGRFSGRQFSNSRSEMNVSTLELGDSALYLCASSLVGAETNEKLFFGSGTQLSVL.

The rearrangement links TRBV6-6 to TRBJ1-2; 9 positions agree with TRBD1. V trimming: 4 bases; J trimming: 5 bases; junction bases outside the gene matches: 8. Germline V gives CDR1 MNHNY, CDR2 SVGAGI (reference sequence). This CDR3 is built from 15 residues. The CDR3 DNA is TGTGCCAGCAGTTCACAGGGGGCCGGTTGGTATGGCTACACCTTC. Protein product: CASSSQGAGWYGYTF.